Listed below are T cell receptor beta chains from one sample, sequenced in a study of CD8+ T cells in alopecia areata. Assay used: immunoSEQ multiplex PCR; TCRdb lists only in-frame clones, some missing. The repertoire holds hundreds of thousands of clones, 60% seen once, with 0.8% to 1% in the top ten. The sample here was CD4+ T cells sorted from blood, taken at week 52, from a patient treated with tofacitinib. Receptor source: a human donor with alopecia areata. Both conserved end residues are part of each CDR3. D genes are given only for firm matches. The listing skips clone size in some rows; elsewhere it reads once, few, many or a size class.

-	TRBV29-1	TRBD1	TRBJ2-2	TGCAGCGGGGGACAGGGGGACACCGGGGAGCTGTTTTTT	CSGGQGDTGELFF
-	TRBV18	-	TRBJ1-2	TGTGCCAGCTCACCAGAAGGGGCCTATGGCTACACCTTC	CASSPEGAYGYTF
few	TRBV6-1	-	TRBJ1-5	TGTGCCAGCAGGGAACAGAGCCGGAACAATCAGCCCCAGCATTTT	CASREQSRNNQPQHF
once	TRBV7-2	-	TRBJ2-1	TGTGCCAGCAGCTTAGCCACTACCTACAATGAGCAGTTCTTC	CASSLATTYNEQFF
-	TRBV5-1	-	TRBJ2-3	TGCGCCAGCAGCTCCAGGGCAGATACGCAGTATTTT	CASSSRADTQYF
-	TRBV30	-	TRBJ2-5	TGTGCCTGGAGTTTAGGGACGGCGAGGGAGACCCAGTACTTC	CAWSLGTARETQYF
few	TRBV7-2	TRBD1	TRBJ2-2	TGTGCCAGCAGCCCTGGGACAGTTAACACCGGGGAGCTGTTTTTT	CASSPGTVNTGELFF
-	TRBV4-1	-	TRBJ2-7	TGCGCCAGCAGCCATCTACACCTCGAGGCCTACGAGCAGTACTTC	CASSHLHLEAYEQYF
-	TRBV29-1	-	TRBJ2-3	TGCAGCGTTTCTGGACAGCGCACAGATACGCAGTATTTT	CSVSGQRTDTQYF
-	TRBV4-1	-	TRBJ2-2	TGCGCCAGCAGCCCACGACCTCAGGCCGGGGAGCTGTTTTTT	CASSPRPQAGELFF
once	TRBV29-1	TRBD2	TRBJ2-1	TGCAGCGTGGAGCGGGGGCGGAGGAATGAGCAGTTCTTC	CSVERGRRNEQFF
-	TRBV20-1	-	TRBJ2-1	TGCAGTGCCAACAATGAGCAGTTCTTC	CSANNEQFF
-	TRBV11-2	TRBD2	TRBJ2-1	TGTGCCAGCAGCCGGTCCGGGACTAGAGGGTACAATGAGCAGTTCTTC	CASSRSGTRGYNEQFF
-	TRBV7-6	TRBD1	TRBJ2-6	TGTGCCAGCAGCAGGGACAGGAGCTCTGGGGCCAACGTCCTGACTTTC	CASSRDRSSGANVLTF
-	TRBV9	-	TRBJ2-5	TGTGCCAGCAGCCAGCGTCCAAGGGTAACCCAGTACTTC	CASSQRPRVTQYF
-	TRBV2	-	TRBJ2-6	TGTGCCAGCAGTGGTCGGGATTCGGGGGCCAACGTCCTGACTTTC	CASSGRDSGANVLTF
-	TRBV29-1	-	TRBJ1-1	TGCAGCGCCTGGGACACTGAAGCTTTCTTT	CSAWDTEAFF
few	TRBV7-9	-	TRBJ2-3	TGTGCCAGCAGCTTAGGCCAGTCGGGGGATACGCAGTATTTT	CASSLGQSGDTQYF
-	TRBV7-9	-	TRBJ1-1	TGTGCCAGCAGCCTAGGGACCACTGAAGCTTTCTTT	CASSLGTTEAFF
once	TRBV30	TRBD2	TRBJ2-3	TGTGCCTGGAGTGCCAGGACTAGCGGGGGGGAAGATACGCAGTATTTT	CAWSARTSGGEDTQYF
-	TRBV9	-	TRBJ1-6	TGTGCCAGCAGCGTACGGGGAGATAATTCACCCCTCCACTTT	CASSVRGDNSPLHF
-	TRBV18	-	TRBJ2-3	TGTGCCAGCTCACGGGACCAAACAGATACGCAGTATTTT	CASSRDQTDTQYF
-	TRBV6-5	TRBD2	TRBJ2-3	TGTGCCAGCAGAGTAGCGGGGCGGGAGTATTTT	CASRVAGREYF
-	TRBV29-1	-	TRBJ2-3	TGCAGCGCCGCGACTCCCAGTCCGAGCACAGATACGCAGTATTTT	CSAATPSPSTDTQYF
-	TRBV30	TRBD1	TRBJ1-2	TGTGCCTGGAGAGGGGACAGGGAGGGTGGCTACACCTTC	CAWRGDREGGYTF
-	TRBV29-1	-	TRBJ1-5	TGCAGCGCCGGTCAGGGTAGCAATCAGCCCCAGCATTTT	CSAGQGSNQPQHF
-	TRBV30	TRBD1	TRBJ1-1	TGTGCCTGGAGCCCGGGACAGTTTGAAGCTTTCTTT	CAWSPGQFEAFF
-	TRBV29-1	-	TRBJ2-7	TGCAGCGTTTCTGGGAGAGGGTCCTCCTACGAGCAGTACTTC	CSVSGRGSSYEQYF
-	TRBV7-2	-	TRBJ1-2	TGTGCCAGCAGCTTAGTAGGTCTGTCCTATGGCTACACCTTC	CASSLVGLSYGYTF
few	TRBV5-6	TRBD2	TRBJ2-3	TGTGCCAGCAGCTTTGGAGGGAGGGGACCAAATACGCAGTATTTT	CASSFGGRGPNTQYF
-	TRBV5-1	-	TRBJ2-1	TGCGCCAGCAGCTTCAACCCAGGGTCCTACAATGAGCAGTTCTTC	CASSFNPGSYNEQFF
-	TRBV7-7	-	TRBJ2-5	TGTGCTAGCAGCTTCCAAACAGGGCACCAAGAGACCCAGTACTTC	CASSFQTGHQETQYF
-	TRBV7-9	TRBD1	TRBJ2-5	TGTGCCAGCAGCAGGGACAGGGGGTCGCAAGAGACCCAGTACTTC	CASSRDRGSQETQYF
-	TRBV29-1	TRBD2	TRBJ2-3	TGCAGCGTTGCCGGGGACTACACAGATACGCAGTATTTT	CSVAGDYTDTQYF
few	TRBV20-1	-	TRBJ2-5	TGCAGTGCTAGACCCCAAGAGACCCAGTACTTC	CSARPQETQYF
-	TRBV6-4	-	TRBJ1-1	TGTGCCAGCAGTGACAGGAAAGCTTTCTTT	CASSDRKAFF
once	TRBV7-2	-	TRBJ1-5	TGTGCCAGCAGCTTCGAGACAGCTAGCAATCAGCCCCAGCATTTT	CASSFETASNQPQHF
-	TRBV6-1	-	TRBJ2-5	TGTGCCAGCAGTGAAACTTCAGGGGATGGCGAGACCCAGTACTTC	CASSETSGDGETQYF
-	TRBV5-4	-	TRBJ2-3	TGTGCCAGCAGCTTGCCTAGCACAGATACGCAGTATTTT	CASSLPSTDTQYF
-	TRBV15	-	TRBJ2-7	TGTGCCACCAGCAGGGACCTCGCGACGGGTGAGCAGTACTTC	CATSRDLATGEQYF
few	TRBV2	TRBD1	TRBJ1-6	TGTGCCAGCAGTGCGGGCCTCGGGACAGGGTATAATTCACCCCTCCACTTT	CASSAGLGTGYNSPLHF
-	TRBV5-6	-	TRBJ2-3	TGTGCCAGCAGCTTTACCATCCAGGGAACAGATACGCAGTATTTT	CASSFTIQGTDTQYF
-	TRBV7-9	TRBD2	TRBJ2-1	TGTGCCAGCAGCCTCCGGGACAGCCGACTAGCGGGGGGCAATGAGCAGTTCTTC	CASSLRDSRLAGGNEQFF
few	TRBV2	-	TRBJ2-6	TGTGCCAGCAGTGAACGCCAGCTCTCTGGGGCCAACGTCCTGACTTTC	CASSERQLSGANVLTF
-	TRBV29-1	TRBD1	TRBJ2-3	TGCAGCGCCCCCCCGGGACAGGGATCCACAGATACGCAGTATTTT	CSAPPGQGSTDTQYF
-	TRBV30	-	TRBJ1-1	TGTGCCTGGAGTGGGACAGCTCAGAACACTGAAGCTTTCTTT	CAWSGTAQNTEAFF
-	TRBV5-1	-	TRBJ2-6	TGCGCCAGCAGGGGGGAATCTGGGGCCAACGTCCTGACTTTC	CASRGESGANVLTF
few	TRBV9	TRBD2	TRBJ2-1	TGTGCCAGCAGCGGCGGGACTAGCGGGGGGCGGTACAATGAGCAGTTCTTC	CASSGGTSGGRYNEQFF
few	TRBV7-6	-	TRBJ1-6	TGTGCCAGCAGCTTACCGGGACTTAATTCACCCCTCCACTTT	CASSLPGLNSPLHF
-	TRBV4-3	-	TRBJ1-3	TGCGCCAGCAGCGCGGGGTCTGGAAACACCATATATTTT	CASSAGSGNTIYF
few	TRBV6-6	-	TRBJ2-3	TGTGCCAGCAGACAACAGGGGGGGGCCACAGATACGCAGTATTTT	CASRQQGGATDTQYF
-	TRBV2	-	TRBJ1-1	TGTGCCAGCATGAGGTGGGAGGGCACTGAAGCTTTCTTT	CASMRWEGTEAFF
few	TRBV12-5	-	TRBJ2-3	TGTGCTAGTGGTTTGCTGGGGACAGATACGCAGTATTTT	CASGLLGTDTQYF